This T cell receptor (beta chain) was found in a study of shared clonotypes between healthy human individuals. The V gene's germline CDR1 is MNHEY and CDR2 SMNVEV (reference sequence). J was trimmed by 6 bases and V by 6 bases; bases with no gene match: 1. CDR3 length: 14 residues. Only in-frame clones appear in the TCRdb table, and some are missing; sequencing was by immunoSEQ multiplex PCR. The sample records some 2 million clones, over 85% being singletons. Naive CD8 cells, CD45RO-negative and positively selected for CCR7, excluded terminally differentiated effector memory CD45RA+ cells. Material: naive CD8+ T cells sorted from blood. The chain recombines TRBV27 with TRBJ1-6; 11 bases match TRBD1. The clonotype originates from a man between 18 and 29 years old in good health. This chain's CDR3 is CASRGQGANSPLHF. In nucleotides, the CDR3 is TGTGCCAGCAGAGGACAGGGGGCTAATTCACCCCTCCACTTT.